A selection of T cell receptor beta chains follows, all from one sample in a study of T cell responses to AZD1222 COVID-19 vaccine. The data were produced by immunoSEQ multiplex PCR, yet TCRdb's version contains in-frame clones alone and is incomplete. This table has over 120,000 clones, about 86% appearing once. The material sequenced was peripheral blood, taken 28 days after the second AZD1222 dose. Receptor source: an adult who received the AZD1222 COVID-19 vaccine. Both conserved end residues are part of each CDR3. A D gene is named only where the DNA matches it firmly. A clone size is listed for some rows: how often the clone was seen (once, few, many), or a class if it is expanded.

V gene,J gene,D gene,clone size,CDR3 DNA,CDR3 protein
TRBV6-6,TRBJ1-1,TRBD1,NA,TGTGCCAGCAGTCTAGCAAGAAGGCTGGACAGGGCGAACACTGAAGCTTTCTTT,CASSLARRLDRANTEAFF
TRBV5-1,TRBJ1-5,NA,NA,TGCGCCAGCAGACGCAGCGGGGATAGCAATCAGCCCCAGCATTTT,CASRRSGDSNQPQHF
TRBV5-1,TRBJ2-5,NA,NA,TGCGCCAGCAGTGTGGTAGGAGAGACCCAGTACTTC,CASSVVGETQYF
TRBV2,TRBJ2-4,TRBD1,few,TGTGCCAGCAGTGCAACAGGGGAGGCCAAAAACATTCAGTACTTC,CASSATGEAKNIQYF
TRBV18,TRBJ2-1,NA,NA,TGTGCCAGCTCACCACAAAATGAGCAGTTCTTC,CASSPQNEQFF
TRBV11-3,TRBJ2-3,NA,NA,TGTGCCAGCAGCTCGACAGATACGCAGTATTTT,CASSSTDTQYF
TRBV5-3,TRBJ1-1,NA,NA,TGTGCCAGAAGCCCGGGGGGCTGGAGTGGCACTGAAGCTTTCTTT,CARSPGGWSGTEAFF
TRBV10-3,TRBJ2-3,NA,NA,TGTGCCATCAGTGACCCCGGGGTTGGGTCGGGCACAGATACGCAGTATTTT,CAISDPGVGSGTDTQYF
TRBV27,TRBJ1-6,NA,NA,TGTGCCAGCAGTTTATTCCCCCCGGGGCCTAATTCACCCCTCCACTTT,CASSLFPPGPNSPLHF
TRBV21-1,TRBJ2-5,NA,NA,TGTGCCAGCAGCAAAGGACTAGCGGGAGAGACCCAGTACTTC,CASSKGLAGETQYF
TRBV19,TRBJ1-5,NA,once,TGTGCCAGTAGTTACGGGCTCCATCAGCCCCAGCATTTT,CASSYGLHQPQHF
TRBV7-2,TRBJ2-1,NA,NA,TGTGCCAGCAGCTTAGAACCGGGGCGGAATGAGCAGTTCTTC,CASSLEPGRNEQFF
TRBV6-1,TRBJ2-5,NA,once,TGTGCCAGCAGTGAGGGGCCGGGGCTAGAGACCCAGTACTTC,CASSEGPGLETQYF
TRBV2,TRBJ2-7,NA,NA,TGTGCCAGCAATGGGTGGGCGGTCTTTGACTCCTACGAGCAGTACTTC,CASNGWAVFDSYEQYF
TRBV5-6,TRBJ2-1,NA,NA,TGTGCCAGCAGCTTACGGGGGCCAAACAATGAGCAGTTCTTC,CASSLRGPNNEQFF
TRBV19,TRBJ1-5,TRBD1,NA,TGTGCCAGTAACGACCGGGACAGGGGGCATCAGCCCCAGCATTTT,CASNDRDRGHQPQHF
TRBV10-3,TRBJ2-5,TRBD2,few,TGTGCCATCAGTGGTAGACTAGCGGGAGGGGAGACCCAGTACTTC,CAISGRLAGGETQYF
TRBV2,TRBJ1-1,NA,NA,TGTGCCAGCAGCCCGTCGGACAATGGGAACACTGAAGCTTTCTTT,CASSPSDNGNTEAFF